Here is one T cell receptor beta chain with its context. Its antigen is still unknown. This record comes from a study of cytomegalovirus exposure and HLA in healthy donors. Findings and caveats of the study: Later on, a genetic analysis was performed. It linked a missense variant in DCLRE1C with V- and J-gene trimming of TCR beta. Earlier analysis looked at TCR beta V segments, and most were productive about 87% or about 30% of the time. Several of the most significant clusters appeared linked to common viral pathogens, based on a later analysis. It was taken for granted in presence/absence analyses that sequencing depth across donors was roughly uniform.

This CDR3 is 15 amino acids long. The germline V gene has CDR1 LGHNA and CDR2 YSLEER. The V and J ends lost 6 bases and 9 bases, in that order; junction bases with no gene match: 14. PCR primers comprised 60 Vbeta and 13 Jbeta primers. Assay used: immunoSEQ multiplex PCR; TCRdb lists only in-frame clones, some missing. The table has approximately 150,000 clones, 75% seen once. Material: PBMCs. The clonotype was recovered from a male donor in good health and CMV-seronegative. The chain couples TRBV4-3 to TRBJ2-1; TRBD2 matches 7 bases. CDR3 DNA: TGCGCCAGCAGTCGTCTCACCGGGACTAACAGTGAGCAGTTCTTC. Translating gives CASSRLTGTNSEQFF.